The clone carrying this T cell receptor (beta chain) was counted a single time. Its antigen is undetermined. Given a much more abundant clone one base away, this may be a read error. These data belong to a study of blood T cells in healthy people across ages. Background on the study: Template switching recovered approximately one barcoded beta molecule for every two T cells.

Alongside a J-beta primer mix, a sample-barcoded 5' primer served in a second PCR lasting about 6 to 12 cycles. TCRdb re-derived calls from the 5' RACE reads in MiXCR, one entry per CDR3 protein. The sample includes 1.5 million or so distinct CDR3 sequences, 42% of them seen just once. The length of the CDR3 is 16 residues. Germline V gene data show CDR1 as SGHTA and CDR2 as FQGNSA. Study-level findings and limits: One million T cells yielded diversity estimates that were considered underestimates. It was found that TCR beta diversity correlated strongly with the percentage of naive T cells.

This receptor was taken from a woman aged 18-30 years in good health. This chain uses TRBV7-2 with TRBJ1-2, with TRBD1 matching 8 bases. The specimen sequenced was blood. DNA for the CDR3: TGTGCCTGCAGCGTCGGGACAGGAGCGGGGAAAGATGGCTACACCTTC. Translated, it gives CACSVGTGAGKDGYTF.